These T cell receptor beta chains were read from a single sample in a study of cytomegalovirus exposure and HLA in healthy donors. The method was immunoSEQ multiplex PCR; TCRdb's version includes in-frame clones alone and lacks a portion of them. Of roughly 150,000 clones in the sample, about two thirds are singletons; the top ten hold 1.6%. Sequencing was performed on PBMCs. The receptor source for this set is a woman younger than 35 in good health and CMV-seronegative. The CDR3 runs from the conserved cysteine through the conserved F or W. A D gene is named only where the DNA matches it firmly. Expanded clones are given a class, and other clones once, few, many or no size at all.

clone_size d_call cdr3_length j_call v_call cdr3_nt cdr3_aa
- TRBD2 15 TRBJ2-3 TRBV5-8 TGTGCCAGCAGCATCGGGACTAGCGGCACAGATACGCAGTATTTT CASSIGTSGTDTQYF
- TRBD1 17 TRBJ1-4 TRBV7-9 TGTGCCAGCAGCACCGCCGCTCAGGGGGCAACTAATGAAAAACTGTTTTTT CASSTAAQGATNEKLFF
- - 15 TRBJ1-2 TRBV5-4 TGTGCCAGCAGCTTTCAGCAACGGGGGTTATATGGCTACACCTTC CASSFQQRGLYGYTF
- - 12 TRBJ1-2 TRBV25-1 TGTGCCAGCAGTGAACCGTTTTATGGCTACACCTTC CASSEPFYGYTF
- - 11 TRBJ1-2 TRBV4-1 TGCGCCAGCAGCCAAGTGCGTGATTTCACCTTC CASSQVRDFTF
- TRBD1 14 TRBJ1-2 TRBV2 TGTGCCAGCAGTGAAGGACAGGGAGCATATGGCTACACCTTC CASSEGQGAYGYTF
once - 15 TRBJ2-5 TRBV7-8 TGTGCCAGCAGCTATGGGGCTGGAAGGCAAGAGACCCAGTACTTC CASSYGAGRQETQYF
- TRBD1 17 TRBJ1-1 TRBV25-1 TGTGCCAGCAGTGGTCGGACAGGGATAAACGGGGACACTGAAGCTTTCTTT CASSGRTGINGDTEAFF
- - 13 TRBJ1-1 TRBV21-1 TGTGCCAGCAGCAAAGGGGGGCTCCCCGGGTCTTTCTTT CASSKGGLPGSFF
- - 13 TRBJ1-2 TRBV7-3 TGTGCCAGCAGCTTTCCAGGACTCTATGGCTACACCTTC CASSFPGLYGYTF
- - 15 TRBJ1-6 TRBV7-9 TGTGCCAGCAGCATGCCCAGGGGCTATAATTCACCCCTCCACTTT CASSMPRGYNSPLHF
- - 13 TRBJ2-1 TRBV7-2 TGTGCCAGCAGCCGCGGCCAGGGAGGTGAGCAGTTCTTC CASSRGQGGEQFF
- TRBD1 14 TRBJ1-4 TRBV2 TGTGCCAGCAATCTGGACAGGGGGTTTGAAAAACTGTTTTTT CASNLDRGFEKLFF
- TRBD1 16 TRBJ2-2 TRBV5-1 TGCGCCAGCAGCTTGGATGCCCAGGGGGCGTCCGGGGAGCTGTTTTTT CASSLDAQGASGELFF
once TRBD1 17 TRBJ1-6 TRBV27 TGTGCCAGCAGTTTATTCCCCCCGGGACAGGGCAGTTCACCCCTCCACTTT CASSLFPPGQGSSPLHF
- - 15 TRBJ2-1 TRBV11-2 TGTGCCAGCAGCATGGACATAATCTCCTACAATGAGCAGTTCTTC CASSMDIISYNEQFF
few - 16 TRBJ1-4 TRBV6-5 TGTGCCAGCAGTTATAGCAAAGTTCCCCGCATTGAAAAACTGTTTTTT CASSYSKVPRIEKLFF
- TRBD2 15 TRBJ2-1 TRBV5-8 TGTGCCAGCAGCCCTGAGCGGGGCACCTACAATGAGCAGTTCTTC CASSPERGTYNEQFF
- TRBD1 15 TRBJ1-1 TRBV6-5 TGTGCCAGCAGTTACAGGCAGGGGGTGAACACTGAAGCTTTCTTT CASSYRQGVNTEAFF
- - 15 TRBJ2-1 TRBV6-5 TGTGCCAGCAGACTCACAGGGCACTCCTACAATGAGCAGTTCTTC CASRLTGHSYNEQFF
- TRBD2 14 TRBJ2-5 TRBV12-5 TGTGCTAGTGGTGATTTAGCGGGAGGAGAGACCCAGTACTTC CASGDLAGGETQYF
- - 14 TRBJ2-1 TRBV5-5 TGTGCCAGCAGCTTGGTTGTCAACTACAATGAGCAGTTCTTC CASSLVVNYNEQFF
- TRBD1 14 TRBJ2-1 TRBV11-2 TGTGCCAGCAGCACTCTTACAGGGGTGAATGAGCAGTTCTTC CASSTLTGVNEQFF
- - 10 TRBJ2-5 TRBV28 TGTGCCAGCAGGAGGAAGACCCAGTACTTC CASRRKTQYF
- - 12 TRBJ2-5 TRBV29-1 TGCAGCGTTGAACGGTCTCCTTTAGAGCAGTACTTC CSVERSPLEQYF
few TRBD2 14 TRBJ2-1 TRBV7-2 TGTGCCAGCAGCCAACTAGCGGGGCACAATGAGCAGTTCTTC CASSQLAGHNEQFF
- TRBD2 16 TRBJ2-1 TRBV28 TGTGCCAGCAGTTTATCGGCTAGCGGGCCGTACAATGAGCAGTTCTTC CASSLSASGPYNEQFF
- TRBD1 16 TRBJ1-5 TRBV18 TGTGCCAGCTCCGCCCAACAGGGGAGTAACAATCAGCCCCAGCATTTT CASSAQQGSNNQPQHF
- TRBD1 14 TRBJ1-2 TRBV11-2 TGTGCCAGCAGCCAAGAGGCGACAGGGAGTGGCTACACCTTC CASSQEATGSGYTF
- TRBD1 21 TRBJ1-1 TRBV15 TGTGCCACCAGCAGAGATCTCAGGGGACAGGGATCAGGGGGCATGAACACTGAAGCTTTCTTT CATSRDLRGQGSGGMNTEAFF
- TRBD2 15 TRBJ2-3 TRBV6-1 TGTGCCAGCAGTGTCCTAGCGGGGTCCACAGATACGCAGTATTTT CASSVLAGSTDTQYF
- - 15 TRBJ1-4 TRBV7-9 TGTGCCAGCAGCTTGGCAATCGGAGGAAGTGAAAAACTGTTTTTT CASSLAIGGSEKLFF
- - 14 TRBJ2-5 TRBV13 TGTGCCAGCAGCTTAGGGCGGAGGCGGGAGACCCAGTACTTC CASSLGRRRETQYF
- - 15 TRBJ2-2 TRBV19 TGTGCCAGTAGTATTGGCGCCCGGAGAACCGGGGAGCTGTTTTTT CASSIGARRTGELFF
- - 17 TRBJ2-1 TRBV30 TGTGCCTGGAGTCCTGACAGGACCCATCGCTCCTACAATGAGCAGTTCTTC CAWSPDRTHRSYNEQFF
once TRBD2 11 TRBJ2-4 TRBV29-1 TGCAGCGTGCGGGGGGAAAACATTCAGTACTTC CSVRGENIQYF
- - 13 TRBJ1-2 TRBV13 TGTGCCAGCAGCTTGGACTCGGGCTATGGCTACACCTTC CASSLDSGYGYTF
- - 14 TRBJ2-2 TRBV11-3 TGTGCCAGCAGCTTACGTCTAGTGGACGGGGAGCTGTTTTTT CASSLRLVDGELFF
few - 12 TRBJ1-2 TRBV19 TGTGCCAGTAGATGGGCAAGCTATGGCTACACCTTC CASRWASYGYTF